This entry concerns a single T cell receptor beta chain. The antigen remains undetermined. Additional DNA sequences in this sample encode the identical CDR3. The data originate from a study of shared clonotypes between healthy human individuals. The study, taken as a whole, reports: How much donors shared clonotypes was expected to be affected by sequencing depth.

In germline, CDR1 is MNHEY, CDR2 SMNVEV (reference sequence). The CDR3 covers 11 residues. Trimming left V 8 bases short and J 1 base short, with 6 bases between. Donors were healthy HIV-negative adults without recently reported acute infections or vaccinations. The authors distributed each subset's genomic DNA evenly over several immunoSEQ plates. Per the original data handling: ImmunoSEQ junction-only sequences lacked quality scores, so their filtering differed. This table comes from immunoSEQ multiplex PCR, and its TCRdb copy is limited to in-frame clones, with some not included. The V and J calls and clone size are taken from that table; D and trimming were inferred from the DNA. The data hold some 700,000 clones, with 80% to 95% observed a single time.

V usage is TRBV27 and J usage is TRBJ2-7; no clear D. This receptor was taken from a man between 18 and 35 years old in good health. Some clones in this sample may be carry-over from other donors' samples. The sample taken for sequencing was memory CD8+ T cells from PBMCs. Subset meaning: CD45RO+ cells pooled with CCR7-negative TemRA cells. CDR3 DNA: TGTGCCAGCGGAATATCCTACGAGCAGTACTTC. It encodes CASGISYEQYF.